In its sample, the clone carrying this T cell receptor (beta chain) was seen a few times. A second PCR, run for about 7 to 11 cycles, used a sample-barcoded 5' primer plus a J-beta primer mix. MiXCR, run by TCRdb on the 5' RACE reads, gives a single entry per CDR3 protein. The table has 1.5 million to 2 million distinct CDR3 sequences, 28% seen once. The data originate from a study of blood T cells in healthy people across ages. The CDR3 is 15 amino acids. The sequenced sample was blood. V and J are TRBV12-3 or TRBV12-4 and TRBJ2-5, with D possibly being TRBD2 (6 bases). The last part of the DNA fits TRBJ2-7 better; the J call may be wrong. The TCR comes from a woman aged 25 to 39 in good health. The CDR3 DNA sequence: TGTGCCAGCACCCCGGAGGGCCGGGTTGGGAACGAGCAGTACTTC. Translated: CASTPEGRVGNEQYF.